This TCR beta chain comes out of a study of blood T cell repertoires in COVID-19. V lost 6 bases and J lost 5; bases outside the gene matches: 10. The CDR3 spans 17 residues. Germline V gives CDR1 MDHEN, CDR2 SYDVKM. Generated by immunoSEQ multiplex PCR, the TCRdb table keeps only in-frame clones and is missing some. This sample has about 90,000 clones; about 85% occur once, and the top ten carry nearly 3.5%. Sequences were obtained from peripheral blood. The receptor comes from a man aged 50 to 59 with acute or convalescent COVID-19. This chain uses TRBV28 with TRBJ2-1, with TRBD2 identical over 13 bases. The CDR3 region is CASSPLPGTSGDNEQFF. Written as DNA, the CDR3 is TGTGCCAGCAGCCCCCTCCCGGGGACTAGCGGGGACAATGAGCAGTTCTTC.